Listed here are 4 T cell receptor beta chains from one sample, sequenced in a study of blood T cell repertoires in COVID-19. Profiled with immunoSEQ multiplex PCR; TCRdb holds only in-frame clones, not every one. This table has approximately 260,000 clones, about 80% appearing once. Sequencing used PBMCs or T cells enriched from blood (not recorded which). These receptors originate from a man aged 25 to 45 with acute COVID-19.

The J gene is TRBJ1-1, the V gene TRBV3-1 (or the pseudogene TRBV3-2); 7 bases are shared with TRBD1. Trimming took 5 bases from V and 4 from J; bases not matched to a gene: 4. This CDR3 has 13 residues. The germline gives CDR1 LGHDT, CDR2 YNNKEL (reference sequence). CDR3 in amino acids: CASSKTGTTEAFF. In nucleotides, the CDR3 is TGTGCCAGCAGCAAGACAGGGACCACTGAAGCTTTCTTT.

This chain links TRBV28 with TRBJ2-7; perhaps TRBD2 as D (6 bases). This CDR3 is 15 amino acids long. Trimming pared 5 bases from V and 2 bases from J, leaving 16 bases between. Germline CDR1 and CDR2: MDHEN and SYDVKM. CDR3 loop: CASSPGTGAPYEQYV. The CDR3, as DNA: TGTGCCAGCAGTCCGGGGACGGGAGCCCCCTACGAGCAGTACGTC.

In this sample, this clone turned up once. The rearrangement links TRBV27 to TRBJ1-6; weak D call: TRBD1 (6 bases). Trimming removed 8 bases from V and 5 bases from J, with 10 bases in between. This CDR3 has 13 amino acids. Germline assignment: CDR1 MNHEY and CDR2 SMNVEV (reference sequence). The CDR3 region has the DNA TGTGCCAGCCATGGGACAAATAATTCACCCCTCCACTTT. This translates into CASHGTNNSPLHF.

There are a few counts of this clone. The junction shows a germline mismatch at one end, possibly a read error. J is TRBJ1-1 and V is TRBV27; 11 positions agree with TRBD1. The CDR3 contains 14 residues. Looked up from germline, CDR1 is MNHEY and CDR2 is SMNVEV (reference sequence). The CDR3 DNA follows: TGTGCCAGCGGTTTCGGGACAGGGGGCACTGAAGCTTTCTTT. Its translation: CASGFGTGGTEAFF.